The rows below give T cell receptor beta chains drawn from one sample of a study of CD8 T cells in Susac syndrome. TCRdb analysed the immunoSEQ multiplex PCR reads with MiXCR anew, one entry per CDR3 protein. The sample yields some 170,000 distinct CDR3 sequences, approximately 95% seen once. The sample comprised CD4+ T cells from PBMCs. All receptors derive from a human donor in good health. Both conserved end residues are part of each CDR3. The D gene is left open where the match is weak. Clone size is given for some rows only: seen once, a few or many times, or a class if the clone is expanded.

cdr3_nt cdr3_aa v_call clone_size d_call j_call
TGCTCGACAGGGAGGACGAACACTGAAGCTTTCTTT CSTGRTNTEAFF TRBV20-1 NA TRBD1 TRBJ1-1
TGCAGCGTTGGACAGGGAGGATACACCTTC CSVGQGGYTF TRBV29-1 NA TRBD1 TRBJ1-2
TGTGCCAGCAGCTATCTAGCGTCCCGTGCTGGCACAGATACGCAGTATTTT CASSYLASRAGTDTQYF TRBV9 NA NA TRBJ2-3
TGCAGTGCCGAGGCCGTGGGGGCCCACGAGCAGTACTTC CSAEAVGAHEQYF TRBV20-1 NA NA TRBJ2-7
TGTGCCTATCGGGAGTCTGGTTTTTCAGATACGCAGTATTTT CAYRESGFSDTQYF TRBV30 NA NA TRBJ2-3
TGTGCCAGTAGTGGACAGGGTGGCGAGCAGTACTTC CASSGQGGEQYF TRBV19 NA TRBD1 TRBJ2-7
TGCAGCGTCGGTGACAGGGGAGACTATGGCTACACCTTC CSVGDRGDYGYTF TRBV29-1 NA TRBD1 TRBJ1-2
TGTGCCACCAGTGATTTTGACGCAGAGACCCAGTACTTC CATSDFDAETQYF TRBV24-1 NA NA TRBJ2-5
TGCAGTGCTAGAGATCGGGGAGGGTCTCGGCTTATATCCCAGCATTTT CSARDRGGSRLISQHF TRBV20-1 once NA TRBJ1-5
TGTGCCAGCAGTTTGAGGGGGCGCACTGGGGCCAACGTCCTGACTTTC CASSLRGRTGANVLTF TRBV12-3/TRBV12-4 NA TRBD1 TRBJ2-6
TGTGCCAGCAGCCAAGGGGGCGAATTAGGCGGCTACACCTTC CASSQGGELGGYTF TRBV28 NA TRBD1 TRBJ1-2
TGTGCCTGGAGCCCCCAGGGATACGAGCAGTACTTC CAWSPQGYEQYF TRBV30 NA NA TRBJ2-7
TGTGCCAGCAGCCAGTCCATAGCGGATACGCAGTATTTT CASSQSIADTQYF TRBV3-1 NA NA TRBJ2-3
TGCAGTGATGACAGCACAGATACGCAGTATTTT CSDDSTDTQYF TRBV20-1 NA NA TRBJ2-3
TGTGCCAGTAGTATCCCACTAGCGGGAGGGACTTACCAGCAGTACTTC CASSIPLAGGTYQQYF TRBV19 NA TRBD2 TRBJ2-7
TGTGCCAGCAGCTTACGAGCGGGGGGCACAGATACGCAGTATTTT CASSLRAGGTDTQYF TRBV13 NA TRBD2 TRBJ2-3
TGCAGTGCTGGCAGTGGAGCGGGAGGAGGGGAGACCCAGTACTTC CSAGSGAGGGETQYF TRBV20-1 once TRBD2 TRBJ2-5
TGTGCCAGCAGCTTAAGCCTAGCAGAAAACATTCAGTACTTC CASSLSLAENIQYF TRBV7-9 NA NA TRBJ2-4
TGTGCCAGCAGCTTAGGTCCCAGACTAGCGGGAGATGAGCAGTTCTTC CASSLGPRLAGDEQFF TRBV7-9 NA TRBD2 TRBJ2-1
TGTGCCATCAGTGAGTCTAGGGGCTACACCTTC CAISESRGYTF TRBV10-3 NA NA TRBJ1-2
TGTGCCAGCAGCATCAACAGGGGAACTGGGGCCAACGTCCTGACTTTC CASSINRGTGANVLTF TRBV13 NA TRBD1 TRBJ2-6
TGTGCCAGCAGCGTAGCTGGCGGAACCTACGAGCAGTACTTC CASSVAGGTYEQYF TRBV9 once NA TRBJ2-7
TGTGCCAGCAGTTCGGGAGATCAGCCCCAGCATTTT CASSSGDQPQHF TRBV28 few NA TRBJ1-5
TGTGCCAGCAGCCAAAGAATCACCGGGACTAGCGAAGTGGCAGATACGCAGTATTTT CASSQRITGTSEVADTQYF TRBV4-2 NA TRBD2 TRBJ2-3
TGCAGTGCTGCACAGGGTAGCAATCAGCCCCAGCATTTT CSAAQGSNQPQHF TRBV20-1 NA NA TRBJ1-5
TGTGCCAGCAGCCAGGGGTTAACTGGACTAGCGGGAAGGAACACCGGGGAGCTGTTTTTT CASSQGLTGLAGRNTGELFF TRBV4-2 NA TRBD2 TRBJ2-2
TGTGCCAGCAGTTTAAAGTGGGCAGGGACCTACGAGCAGTACTTC CASSLKWAGTYEQYF TRBV27 NA NA TRBJ2-7
TGCGCCAGCAGCCAACTAGCGGGAAAAGATACGCAGTATTTT CASSQLAGKDTQYF TRBV5-1 NA TRBD2 TRBJ2-3
TGTGCCAGCAGTCGTGCTGGGACAGGGGACACTGAAGCTTTCTTT CASSRAGTGDTEAFF TRBV27 NA TRBD1 TRBJ1-1
TGTGCCAGCAGTTTCTCGCGGGCGGAGACCCAGTACTTC CASSFSRAETQYF TRBV7-2 NA NA TRBJ2-5
TGTGCCAGCAGTTTAGGAACAAACAATCAGCCCCAGCATTTT CASSLGTNNQPQHF TRBV28 NA NA TRBJ1-5
TGTGCCAGTAGCATCGCGAGGACTAATGAAAAACTGTTTTTT CASSIARTNEKLFF TRBV19 NA NA TRBJ1-4